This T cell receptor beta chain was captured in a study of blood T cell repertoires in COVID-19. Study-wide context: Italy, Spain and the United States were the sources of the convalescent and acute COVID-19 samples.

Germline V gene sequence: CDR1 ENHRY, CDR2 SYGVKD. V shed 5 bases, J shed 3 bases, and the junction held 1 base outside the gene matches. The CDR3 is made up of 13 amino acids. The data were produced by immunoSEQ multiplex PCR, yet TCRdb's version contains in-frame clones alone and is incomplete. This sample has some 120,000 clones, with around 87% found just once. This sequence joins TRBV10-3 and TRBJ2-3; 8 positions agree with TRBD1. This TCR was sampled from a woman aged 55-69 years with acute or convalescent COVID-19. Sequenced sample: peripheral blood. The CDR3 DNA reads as TGTGCCATCAGTAGACAGGGGACAGATACGCAGTATTTT. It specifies CAISRQGTDTQYF.